Listed here are 9 T cell receptor beta chains from one sample, sequenced in a study of identical twins. TCRdb reanalysed the 5' RACE reads using MiXCR and keeps one entry per CDR3 protein. Of approximately 1.8 million distinct CDR3 sequences detected, less than 35% appear once; the ten largest clones hold around 0.25%. Input material: cord blood. The receptors stem from a newborn girl in good health.

The chain uses TRBV4-2 and TRBJ2-2, with no clear D. Germline CDR1 LGHNA, CDR2 YNFKEQ. Trimming removed 0 bases from V and 6 bases from J, with 14 bases in between. This CDR3 has 16 residues. This CDR3 is CASSQEPGFWAGELFF. The CDR3 DNA reads TGTGCCAGCAGCCAAGAACCCGGTTTTTGGGCCGGGGAGCTGTTTTTT.

The chain joins TRBV20-1 to TRBJ2-7; 11 bases are shared with TRBD2. The V segment lost 1 base and the J segment 6 bases; nucleotides outside the gene matches: 14. Germline loops: CDR1 DFQATT, CDR2 SNEGSKA (reference sequence). This CDR3 is 17 amino acids long. The DNA for the CDR3 is TGCAGTGCTAGAGTGATTACTAGCGGGAGTGGTTGGTCCGAGCAGTACTTC. Translation gives CSARVITSGSGWSEQYF.

This clonotype came up a few times. The chain uses TRBV25-1 and TRBJ1-5; D ambiguous. The CDR3 contains 12 residues. Germline V CDR1 and CDR2: MGHDK, SYGVNS. Trimming shortened V by 0 bases and J by 8 bases, and 5 bases separated the two germline ends. CDR3 coding DNA: TGTGCCAGCAGTGAATACGGGAAGCCCCAGCATTTT. Translated, it gives CASSEYGKPQHF.

The J gene is TRBJ2-7, the V gene TRBV28; 11 nucleotides agree with TRBD2. CDR1 and CDR2 from the germline V gene are MDHEN and SYDVKM. The V and J ends lost 2 bases and 4 bases, in that order; junction bases with no gene match: 7. The CDR3 covers 16 residues. CDR3 protein: CASSLDPGTSGYEQYF. The CDR3 DNA reads TGTGCCAGCAGTTTAGACCCCGGGACTAGCGGATACGAGCAGTACTTC.

The V and J genes are TRBV6-5 and TRBJ2-5; perhaps D is TRBD1 or TRBD2 (5 bases each). With 2 bases removed from V and 4 bases from J, the gap between germline ends came to 11 bases. The CDR3 loop spans 14 amino acids. The germline CDR1 and CDR2 sequences are MNHEY and SVGAGI. CDR3 DNA: TGTGCCAGCAGTTACGTGAGGGGCGGAGAGACCCAGTACTTC. Translating it yields CASSYVRGGETQYF.

This sequence joins TRBV6-1 and TRBJ1-5; a weak D match, TRBD1 (5 bases). The CDR3 runs 14 residues. Trimming removed 3 bases at V and 6 bases at J, with 12 bases between. Germline V gene lookup returns CDR1 MNHNS and CDR2 SASEGT. This CDR3 is CASSDIRVGQPQHF. CDR3 DNA sequence: TGTGCCAGCAGTGATATCAGGGTTGGTCAGCCCCAGCATTTT.

V and J are TRBV2 and TRBJ2-1; D is unclear. The V and J ends lost 7 bases and 4 bases respectively, with 8 bases between them. This CDR3 has 12 residues. From germline, CDR1 is SNHLY and CDR2 FYNNEI. Written as DNA, the CDR3 is TGTGCCAGCAAGACACTTTACAATGAGCAGTTCTTC. It is translated as CASKTLYNEQFF.

The J gene is TRBJ2-7, the V gene TRBV7-2; 10 bases line up with TRBD2. The J segment lost 6 bases and the V segment lost 4 bases, leaving 9 bases of the junction unmatched. The CDR3 is made up of 15 amino acids. The germline V gene has CDR1 SGHTA and CDR2 FQGNSA. The CDR3 sequence is CASSWYTSGNFEQYF. CDR3 nucleotides: TGTGCCAGCAGCTGGTATACTAGCGGGAATTTCGAGCAGTACTTC.

This clonotype showed up many times. The rearrangement joins TRBV9 to TRBJ1-2, with 7 bases identical to TRBD1. Per germline, CDR1 SGDLS and CDR2 YYNGEE. The trim removed 0 bases at V and 5 bases at J, leaving 16 bases unmatched. The CDR3 loop spans 18 amino acids. In nucleotides, the CDR3 is TGTGCCAGCAGCGTAGTCAGTTCACCGGGACAGCGAACTTATGGCTACACCTTC. Its translation is CASSVVSSPGQRTYGYTF.